The sequence of this T cell receptor (beta chain) was determined in a study of blood T cells in healthy people across ages. Study-wide findings and caveats: More naive CD4+ cells and higher diversity were found in long-lived than in aged donors.

Between the trimmed V and J ends, which lost 7 bases and 8 bases, there was a span of 12 bases. There are 12 residues in the CDR3. Germline V gives CDR1 SGHVS, CDR2 FQNEAQ. In this sample, this clonotype turned up once. As yet, its antigen is unknown. Using a J-beta primer mix together with a sample-barcoded 5' primer, a second PCR was run for about 7 to 12 cycles. TCRdb redid the calling of the 5' RACE reads with MiXCR, one entry per CDR3 protein. Seen here are about 1.8 million distinct CDR3 sequences, roughly 52% observed once, and the top ten hold roughly 2.1%. Each sample yielded at least 6.5 million isolated PBMCs.

The chain uses TRBV7-8 and TRBJ2-1; D is perhaps TRBD1 (5 bases). This TCR was recovered from a woman in her 40s in good health. Sequencing was carried out using blood. The CDR3, as DNA: TGTGCCAGCACCAAACCAGGGTATGAGCAGTTCTTC. It is translated as CASTKPGYEQFF.